This note documents a single TCR beta chain sequence. This clone has only a few counts. Its specific antigen is unknown. The sample holds no much larger clone one base away, and base qualities are not on file. Genomic DNA was isolated with the QIAamp DNA kit from frozen aliquots of single-cell suspensions that had not been sorted. The tumour samples consisted of non-small cell lung cancer tissue that had been surgically resected. Tissues arrived within 2 hours of resection and were immediately processed into single-cell suspensions. Tissue was broken up mechanically, digested enzymatically with DNase I, collagenase I and hyaluronidase for roughly 32 minutes at 37 degrees C, and then filtered and RBC-lysed. CDR1 and CDR2 are drawn from the germline V gene: SGHVS, FNYEAQ. The cysteine opens and the phenylalanine closes a CDR3 of 18 amino acids. Solely the CDR3 DNA is kept, with 54 bases framed from the first base. V is cut by 5 bases and J by 0 bases, and the space between the germline ends is 17 bases.

The entry originates in a study of immune cell composition in non-small cell lung cancer (TCRdb year 2017). About the study as a whole: Histologic subtype was assigned using H&E plus p63, CK5, Napsin A and TTF-1 immunohistochemistry, mainly lung adenocarcinoma or squamous cell carcinoma. Adaptive Biotechnologies TCR-beta sequencing was carried out on 34 paired NSCLC tumour and non-adjacent lung specimens, as well as on about two dozen tumour-only specimens. In supplementary cohort #1, which comprised about eleven lung adenocarcinoma cases, paired tumour/lung TCR-beta sequencing was performed and TIL populations were generated so that tumour reactivity could be assessed. The subtype comparisons left out several tumour specimens with TCR-beta data because those specimens were rare histological subtypes.

Study-level results and caveats: Across around eleven adenocarcinoma cases, the maximal tumour-associated clone frequency showed a strong correlation with TIL tumour reactivity, but overall clonality showed no such correlation. No significant correlation was found between tumour TCR-beta clonality and smoking pack-years. Tumour-associated clones >0.5% were found in nearly half of NSCLC cases, namely in around 33% of adenocarcinomas versus about 77% of squamous carcinomas. Only ten or so cases were included in the reactivity cohort, and sequence sharing between tumour-reactive clones and the dominant in vivo tumour-associated clones was not shown. Significantly higher Top 10 clone scores and productive clonality were observed in lung squamous cell carcinoma than in lung adenocarcinoma tumours.

A two-step multiplex PCR was used to amplify TCR-beta CDR3 regions from genomic DNA, and Illumina-compatible adaptors were added in the second step. TCR-beta immunosequencing was carried out on an Illumina platform through the commercial immunoSEQ service. The authors' analysis ran thus. Repertoires were described by productive clonality and by Top 10 Clones, which is the percentage of T-cell templates coming from the ten most frequent sequences. Productive clonality ranged from 0 to 1, with 1 indicating a monoclonal population. Using log10 scatter plots, tumour-associated clones were identified as sequences that made up at least 0.1% of tumour T-cell templates yet were absent from the matched non-adjacent lung. Student's t-tests were used for two-group comparisons, ANOVA was used for stages, and linear regression was used for relationships, with analyses conducted in GraphPad Prism7 and R. The clones in this table, taken by TCRdb from immuneACCESS, are in-frame only. Not every clone is retained; where verified, under half of the shortfall comes from an unresolved V gene, and the cause of the rest is unknown. The V and J calls and clone size come from that table; D and trimming were worked out from the DNA. The sample table holds several thousand clones, of which roughly 80% were seen once. Around 4% of the sample rests with the top ten.

This sequence originates from a human donor with non-small cell lung cancer. Sequencing input: lung tumor tissue. The chain was built from TRBV7-6 and TRBJ2-6; the D gene is perhaps TRBD2, from 6 matching bases. The DNA is TGTGCCAGCAGCCCCACGTGGGGGGTCCCCTCTGGGGCCAACGTCCTGACTTTC. This codes for CASSPTWGVPSGANVLTF.